The 21 T cell receptor beta chains presented below share a single source sample, sequenced in a study of human T cells and chemical hapten exposure. Indicated time point: patch test 2, 6 weeks after DPC sensitization. Sample treatment: therapeutic diphenylcyclopropenone sensitization with weekly scalp DPC. TCRdb re-analysed the RACE reads in MiXCR, keeping a single row per CDR3 protein. The sample holds under 100,000 distinct CDR3 sequences, about 10% seen once. The sample consisted of whole blood, taken in connection with sensitization to the hapten diphenylcyclopropenone (DPC). The source of these receptors is a woman in her 30s with alopecia areata. Some clones in this sample may be carry-over from other donors' samples.

Many counts were recorded for this clonotype. The rearrangement joins TRBV7-9 to TRBJ2-7; 7 bases map to TRBD1. The germline V gene has CDR1 SEHNR and CDR2 FQNEAQ (reference sequence). J lost 2 bases, V lost 3 bases, and 1 base had no gene match. CDR3 length: 13 residues. The CDR3 is CASSFGTAYEQYF. The CDR3 DNA sequence: TGTGCCAGCAGCTTCGGGACAGCCTACGAGCAGTACTTC.

This clonotype came up many times. The J gene is TRBJ1-4, the V gene TRBV7-2, with D hard to call. The CDR3 covers 13 residues. Trimming pared 5 bases from V and 8 bases from J, leaving 12 bases between. Germline CDR1 SGHTA, CDR2 FQGNSA. CDR3 coding DNA: TGTGCCAGCAGCGGTGGGAGCCGGGAAAAACTGTTTTTT. It translates to CASSGGSREKLFF.

The sample holds many counts of this clonotype. The chain has TRBV7-9 and TRBJ1-1; D is possibly TRBD1 (6 bases). Germline values: CDR1 SEHNR, CDR2 FQNEAQ (reference sequence). Trimming took 5 bases from V and 4 from J, leaving 17 bases between them. This CDR3 spans 15 amino acids. CDR3 sequence reads: CASSTGRGAPTEAFF. Written as DNA, the CDR3 is TGTGCCAGCAGCACAGGAAGGGGGGCGCCCACTGAAGCTTTCTTT.

This clonotype was seen ten or more times. The J gene is TRBJ1-3, the V gene TRBV7-9; D gene ambiguous. The CDR3 is 16 amino acids. V was clipped by 1 base and J by 0 bases, with 10 bases between them. Germline CDR1 reads SEHNR; CDR2 reads FQNEAQ (reference sequence). CDR3 in amino acids: CASSLVTTASGNTIYF. CDR3 in DNA: TGTGCCAGCAGCTTAGTCACCACCGCCTCTGGAAACACCATATATTTT.

This clonotype was seen a handful of times. V and J are TRBV2 and TRBJ1-2; 9 positions match TRBD1. The CDR3 has 14 residues. Trimming at V came to 4 bases and at J to 5 bases, leaving 5 bases not matched to a gene. Germline V gene data show CDR1 as SNHLY and CDR2 as FYNNEI. The CDR3 region is CASSGGTGLYGYTF. CDR3 sequence (DNA): TGTGCCAGCAGTGGGGGGACAGGGCTGTATGGCTACACCTTC.

This clonotype came up many times. J is TRBJ1-5 and V is TRBV28, with D unclear. The CDR3 consists of 17 residues. The germline gives CDR1 MDHEN, CDR2 SYDVKM. Between the trimmed V and J ends, which lost 2 bases and 0 bases, there was a span of 14 bases. The CDR3 DNA reads as TGTGCCAGCAGTTTAAATCTCGCACAGATTAGCAATCAGCCCCAGCATTTT. Translating it yields CASSLNLAQISNQPQHF.

This clonotype turned up a few times. The genes are TRBV5-1 and TRBJ1-1; D gene unclear. Germline assignment: CDR1 SGHRS and CDR2 YFSETQ. The CDR3 has 14 residues. V was pared by 0 bases and J by 0 bases, with 6 bases between. CDR3 loop: CASSLGPMNTEAFF. DNA of the CDR3: TGCGCCAGCAGCTTGGGTCCGATGAACACTGAAGCTTTCTTT.

In this sample, this clonotype turned up many times. This chain joins TRBV9 and TRBJ2-7; TRBD1 is a possible D gene (5 bases). The CDR3 totals 14 residues. V lost 0 bases and J 2 bases, leaving 9 bases between the germline ends. Per the germline V gene, CDR1 is SGDLS and CDR2 is YYNGEE. The CDR3 loop reads CASSVVPGTYEQYF. CDR3 bases: TGTGCCAGCAGCGTAGTACCAGGGACCTACGAGCAGTACTTC.

This clonotype was seen ten or more times. This rearrangement joins TRBV20-1 to TRBJ1-6, with D unresolved. This CDR3 region has 18 residues. Germline V gene data show CDR1 as DFQATT and CDR2 as SNEGSKA (reference sequence). The germline V and J ends were trimmed by 0 bases and 0 bases, with 15 bases remaining between them. The CDR3 loop is CSARDIAAPSSYNSPLHF. DNA of the CDR3: TGCAGTGCTAGAGATATAGCAGCACCGAGCTCCTATAATTCACCCCTCCACTTT.

This clonotype was observed at least ten times. The chain couples TRBV5-4 to TRBJ2-3; D gene unclear. Trimming cost V 7 bases and J 4 bases, with 10 bases left between them. Germline V gives CDR1 SGHNT, CDR2 YYREEE (reference sequence). The CDR3 extends over 12 amino acids. CDR3 nucleotide sequence: TGTGCCAGCGTCGCTAGTCCAGATACGCAGTATTTT. Translating it yields CASVASPDTQYF.

The chain combines TRBV10-3 with TRBJ2-7; D ambiguous. Germline lookup yields CDR1 ENHRY and CDR2 SYGVKD. V dropped 2 bases and J dropped 0 bases, with 5 bases sitting between them. This CDR3 region has 13 residues. The CDR3 protein is CAISETRSYEQYF. The CDR3 nucleotides are TGTGCCATCAGTGAGACCCGCTCCTACGAGCAGTACTTC.

This clonotype turned up a few times. V gene TRBV28 combines with J gene TRBJ1-1; weak D call: TRBD1 (5 bases). The V gene lost 8 bases and the J gene lost 1 base, with 11 bases spanning the gap. CDR3 length equals 13 residues. Germline CDR1 is MDHEN and CDR2 is SYDVKM. This CDR3 reads CASVGGPNTEAFF. The CDR3 DNA reads as TGTGCCAGCGTGGGGGGACCGAACACTGAAGCTTTCTTT.

This clonotype was found many times. The gene calls are TRBV5-4 and TRBJ2-7, with a weak D call TRBD2 (5 bases). Trimming left V 0 bases short and J 0 bases short, with 7 bases between. CDR1 SGHNT and CDR2 YYREEE come from the germline V gene (reference sequence). This CDR3 is 14 amino acids long. CDR3 DNA: TGTGCCAGCAGCTTGGAAGGAGGCTCCTACGAGCAGTACTTC. As protein: CASSLEGGSYEQYF.

The chain links TRBV7-9 to TRBJ2-7, with TRBD1 identical over 9 bases. Trimming took 0 bases from V and 2 from J; bases not matched to a gene: 5. From germline, CDR1 is SEHNR and CDR2 FQNEAQ (reference sequence). The CDR3 length is 16 residues. This chain's CDR3 is CASSLATGTGTYEQYF. CDR3 DNA: TGTGCCAGCAGCTTAGCCACGGGGACAGGGACCTACGAGCAGTACTTC.

There are a few counts of this clonotype. The chain is built from TRBV19 and TRBJ2-5; possibly TRBD2 for D (6 bases). CDR1 and CDR2 (germline): LNHDA, SQIVND (reference sequence). This CDR3 is built from 13 residues. V shed 3 bases and J shed 3 bases, with 8 bases lying between them. CDR3 residues: CASSIGGKETQYF. The DNA for the CDR3 is TGTGCCAGTAGTATTGGCGGGAAAGAGACCCAGTACTTC.

A few counts support this clonotype. The rearrangement uses TRBV2 and TRBJ2-7; unclear D gene. Germline CDR1 is SNHLY and CDR2 is FYNNEI. The ends were cut back, 4 bases at V and 6 bases at J, with 13 bases in the middle. The CDR3 has 13 residues. The CDR3 here is CASSVLVLGEQYF. The CDR3 bases are TGTGCCAGCAGTGTTCTAGTCCTAGGCGAGCAGTACTTC.

This clonotype occurred many times. The V and J genes are TRBV6-1 and TRBJ1-1; 9 bases fit TRBD1. Losses at the gene ends were 6 bases for V and 0 bases for J; bases not matched to a gene: 8. Germline CDR1 and CDR2: MNHNS and SASEGT. The CDR3 totals 16 residues. The CDR3 DNA reads as TGTGCCAGCAGGACGGGACAGGGTGCGATGAACACTGAAGCTTTCTTT. It encodes CASRTGQGAMNTEAFF.

The V gene is TRBV28, the J gene TRBJ2-7; D gene unclear. V was cut by 5 bases and J by 13 bases, with 15 bases left in between. The germline V gene encodes CDR1 MDHEN and CDR2 SYDVKM. CDR3 length: 11 residues. The CDR3 loop reads CASSSWCTDYF. The CDR3 DNA reads TGTGCCAGCAGTAGCTGGTGTACGGACTACTTC.

This clonotype was counted many times. The rearrangement links TRBV2 to TRBJ2-2; D may be TRBD2 (5 bases). The germline V gene has CDR1 SNHLY and CDR2 FYNNEI. V gave up 5 bases and J gave up 5 bases, with 9 bases separating them. The CDR3 runs 13 residues. The CDR3 protein is CASSSTGTGELFF. In DNA, the CDR3 is TGTGCCAGCAGTTCGACGGGGACCGGGGAGCTGTTTTTT.

In its sample, this clonotype was seen many times. This chain links TRBV6-2 or TRBV6-3 with TRBJ2-2; the match to TRBD1 covers 7 bases. The J segment lost 3 bases and the V segment lost 6 bases, leaving 4 bases of the junction unmatched. The CDR3 covers 14 residues. The germline CDR1 and CDR2 sequences are MNHEY and SVGEGT. The CDR3 nucleotides are TGTGCCAGCAGGAGACAGGGAGACACCGGGGAGCTGTTTTTT. Translated, it gives CASRRQGDTGELFF.

This clonotype was recorded many times. The chain links TRBV5-4 to TRBJ2-1; 10 bases are a match to TRBD2. This CDR3 is built from 16 residues. V dropped 4 bases and J dropped 2; count of bases not matched to a gene: 6. Germline V gene lookup returns CDR1 SGHNT and CDR2 YYREEE (reference sequence). The CDR3 DNA sequence: TGTGCCAGCAGCCCGCGGACTAGCGGAACCTACAATGAGCAGTTCTTC. This translates into CASSPRTSGTYNEQFF.